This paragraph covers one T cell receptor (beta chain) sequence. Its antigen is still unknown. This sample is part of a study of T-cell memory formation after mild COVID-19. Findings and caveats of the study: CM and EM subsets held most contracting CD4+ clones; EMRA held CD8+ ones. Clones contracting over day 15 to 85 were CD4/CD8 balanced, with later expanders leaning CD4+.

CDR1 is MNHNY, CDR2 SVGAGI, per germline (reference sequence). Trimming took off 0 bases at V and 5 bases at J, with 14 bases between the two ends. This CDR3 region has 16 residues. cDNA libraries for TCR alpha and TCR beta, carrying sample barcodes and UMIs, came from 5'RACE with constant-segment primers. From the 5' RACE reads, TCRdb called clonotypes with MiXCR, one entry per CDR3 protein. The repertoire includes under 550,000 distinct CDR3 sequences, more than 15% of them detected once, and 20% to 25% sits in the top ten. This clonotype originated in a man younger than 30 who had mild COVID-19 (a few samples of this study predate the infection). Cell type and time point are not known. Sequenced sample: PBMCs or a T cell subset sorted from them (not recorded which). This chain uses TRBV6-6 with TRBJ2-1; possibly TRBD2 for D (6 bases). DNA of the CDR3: TGTGCCAGCAGTTACTCAGGGAGGTGGGGGAACAATGAGCAGTTCTTC. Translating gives CASSYSGRWGNNEQFF.